Included here is one T cell receptor beta chain sequence, with context. The target antigen is unknown. The data derive from a study of vaccination and CD4 T cells after COVID-19. Whole-study results and caveats: The median proportion of reactive clones detected only post-vaccination in convalescent patients was over 65%. Within convalescent individuals, 304 out of 307 vaccine-specific clones proved to be spike mono-reactive.

Scientists ran DNA taken from cultured CD4+ T cells through the Oncomine TCR Beta short-read assay for sequencing. The source of extracted genomic DNA was cultured CD4+ T cells. TCRdb independently ran MiXCR on the PCR reads; one entry per CDR3 protein. Among about 20,000 distinct CDR3 sequences listed, over 35% were seen once. The treatment here: approximately 10-day PBMC culture with coronavirus spike peptide pools or control peptides (ViraFEST assay). For ViraFEST, peptide pools expanded antigen-specific T cells, after which the TCRs were sequenced. This receptor was obtained from a human donor who received a COVID-19 vaccine. Sequencing used CD4+ T cells from blood, cultured in vitro, obtained before SARS-CoV-2 vaccination.

Here the CDR3 reads CASSPPTKTGGHGYTF. The CDR3 DNA reads TGCGCCAGCAGCCCCCCTACGAAAACAGGGGGCCATGGCTACACCTTC. V and J are TRBV5-1 and TRBJ1-2; the match to TRBD1 covers 9 bases. The V and J ends lost 4 bases and 6 bases, in that order; junction bases with no gene match: 13. Germline loops: CDR1 SGHRS, CDR2 YFSETQ. CDR3 size: 16 residues.